These 31 T cell receptor beta chains originate from one sample sequenced in a study of early T cells in non-severe SARS-CoV-2 infection. MiXCR, applied by TCRdb to the 5' RACE reads, yields one record per CDR3 protein. The sample shows approximately 27,000 distinct CDR3 sequences, 4.6% of them seen only once. Sequenced material: whole blood. The receptors were sampled from an adult who was a healthcare worker with PCR-confirmed SARS-CoV-2 infection or an uninfected control (not recorded which).

This clonotype occurred many times. The genes are TRBV6-5 and TRBJ1-1; TRBD1 is a possible D gene (5 bases). Trimming left V 4 bases short and J 6 bases short, with 12 bases between. The germline CDR1 and CDR2 sequences are MNHEY and SVGAGI. The CDR3 is 13 residues long. CDR3 nucleotides: TGTGCCAGCAGTTCAGGGTATGAGTCTGAAGCTTTCTTT. This encodes CASSSGYESEAFF.

Many counts were recorded for this clonotype. The chain uses TRBV19 and TRBJ2-5, with D hard to call. The CDR3 covers 12 residues. Between the trimmed V and J ends, which lost 7 bases and 3 bases, there was a span of 9 bases. Germline V CDR1 and CDR2: LNHDA, SQIVND (reference sequence). CDR3 in amino acids: CASNTPEETQYF. In DNA form, the CDR3 reads TGTGCCAGTAACACACCCGAAGAGACCCAGTACTTC.

This clonotype was counted ten times or more. The gene calls are TRBV11-2 and TRBJ2-1; no clear D gene. This CDR3 is built from 12 residues. The germline gives CDR1 SGHAT, CDR2 FQNNGV. Trimming took off 3 bases at V and 9 bases at J, with 9 bases between the two ends. This CDR3 reads CASSFQRGEQFF. The CDR3 nucleotides read TGTGCCAGCAGCTTTCAAAGAGGTGAGCAGTTCTTC.

This clonotype was counted ten times or more. The chain employs TRBV11-2 and TRBJ2-5; 12 nucleotides line up with TRBD1. This CDR3 region has 16 residues. With V trimmed by 2 bases and J by 5 bases, 6 bases remained unmatched. Germline V lookup: CDR1 SGHAT, CDR2 FQNNGV. CDR3 protein: CASSLLGQGAEETQYF. The DNA for the CDR3 is TGTGCCAGCAGCTTACTGGGACAGGGGGCGGAGGAGACCCAGTACTTC.

The V gene is TRBV5-1, the J gene TRBJ2-3; 11 nucleotides match TRBD2. V trimming: 2 bases; J trimming: 4 bases; junction bases outside the gene matches: 3. This CDR3 region has 15 residues. Germline V gene sequence: CDR1 SGHRS, CDR2 YFSETQ. In nucleotides, the CDR3 is TGCGCCAGCAGCTTTCCTAGCGGGGGGCCAGATACGCAGTATTTT. Translating it yields CASSFPSGGPDTQYF.

This clonotype has a count of ten or more. CDR3 amino acids: CASSLDPTGNQPQHF. As DNA, the CDR3 is TGTGCCAGCAGCTTAGATCCAACAGGCAATCAGCCCCAGCATTTT. The rearrangement links TRBV11-2 to TRBJ1-5, with D unresolved. Per the germline V gene, CDR1 is SGHAT and CDR2 is FQNNGV. Trimming took off 0 bases at V and 2 bases at J, with 8 bases between the two ends. This CDR3 region has 15 residues.

This clonotype showed up many times. The chain is built from TRBV20-1 and TRBJ2-7; the D call may be TRBD1 or TRBD2 (6 bases each). The ends were cut back, 2 bases at V and 3 bases at J, with 20 bases in the middle. Germline CDR1 is DFQATT and CDR2 is SNEGSKA (reference sequence). The length of the CDR3 is 16 residues. CDR3 nucleotide sequence: TGCAGTGCTAGACCTGCGAGGGGGACTTCTCACTACGAGCAGTACTTC. Its translation is CSARPARGTSHYEQYF.

This clonotype was found many times. The chain employs TRBV29-1 and TRBJ2-3; 9 bases match TRBD2. CDR1 is SQVTM, CDR2 ANQGSEA, per germline. This CDR3 comprises 17 residues. V dropped 5 bases and J dropped 0; count of bases not matched to a gene: 12. CDR3 loop: CSVYTGRLAASTDTQYF. CDR3 DNA: TGCAGCGTTTATACCGGGAGACTAGCGGCTAGCACAGATACGCAGTATTTT.

This clonotype turned up a few times. The chain couples TRBV27 to TRBJ2-5; tentative D call: TRBD1 (5 bases). Germline CDR1 MNHEY, CDR2 SMNVEV (reference sequence). The CDR3 consists of 13 residues. V was pared by 7 bases and J by 3 bases, with 12 bases between. CDR3 residues: CASTCRVKETQYF. The CDR3 region has the DNA TGTGCCAGCACGTGCAGGGTAAAAGAGACCCAGTACTTC.

Ten or more counts support this clonotype. The chain recombines TRBV5-5 with TRBJ2-3, with D uncertain. The V and J ends lost 1 base and 1 base respectively, with 16 bases between them. The germline gives CDR1 SGHKS, CDR2 YYEKEE (reference sequence). The CDR3 has 17 amino acids. The CDR3 DNA follows: TGTGCCAGCAGCTTGCCATCGGGCGTTTCCCGCACAGATACGCAGTATTTT. It is translated as CASSLPSGVSRTDTQYF.

V and J are TRBV2 and TRBJ2-3, with 9 bases that match TRBD1. V lost 5 bases and J lost 2; bases outside the gene matches: 5. Per the germline V gene, CDR1 is SNHLY and CDR2 is FYNNEI. The CDR3 consists of 15 residues. The CDR3 DNA follows: TGTGCCAGCAGTAGCCGGACAGGGGCCACAGATACGCAGTATTTT. It encodes CASSSRTGATDTQYF.

This clonotype was counted only a few times. This chain connects TRBV10-3 to TRBJ2-4, with D perhaps matching TRBD1 (7 bases). Per germline, CDR1 ENHRY and CDR2 SYGVKD. The CDR3 sequence is 14 residues long. Trimming pared 10 bases from V and 3 bases from J, leaving 16 bases between. CDR3 in DNA: TGTGCCACCCTCCCAGGGGGAGGCAAAAACATTCAGTACTTC. Translation: CATLPGGGKNIQYF.

V gene TRBV11-2 combines with J gene TRBJ2-3; tentatively, D is TRBD2 (7 bases). With 8 bases removed from V and 6 bases from J, the gap between germline ends came to 18 bases. Germline CDR1 is SGHAT and CDR2 is FQNNGV. The CDR3 length is 14 residues. CDR3 nucleotides: TGTGCCAGCTTAATCGGGGGGCCTCAGGATACGCAGTATTTT. Its protein product is CASLIGGPQDTQYF.

The chain recombines TRBV7-2 with TRBJ1-1; TRBD1 aligns across 9 bases. Germline trimming cut 6 bases from V and 1 base from J; bases unmatched to any gene: 3. Germline CDR1 SGHTA, CDR2 FQGNSA. This CDR3 comprises 14 residues. This chain's CDR3 is CASSYRGQNTEAFF. The CDR3 nucleotides read TGTGCCAGCAGTTACAGGGGGCAGAACACTGAAGCTTTCTTT.

The table lists this clonotype with many counts. The junction does not match germline at one end; this may be a read error. V and J are TRBV11-2 and TRBJ2-5, with TRBD2 identical over 15 bases. Germline V gene data show CDR1 as SGHAT and CDR2 as FQNNGV. This CDR3 comprises 14 residues. CDR3 in amino acids: CASRGLAGGEIQYF. The CDR3 DNA reads TGTGCCAGCAGGGGACTAGCGGGGGGAGAGATCCAGTACTTC.

At least ten counts were recorded for this clonotype. The chain joins TRBV10-3 to TRBJ2-3; no clear D. CDR3 length: 14 amino acids. The V gene's germline CDR1 is ENHRY and CDR2 SYGVKD. With 3 bases removed from V and 5 bases from J, the gap between germline ends came to 12 bases. The CDR3 region has the DNA TGTGCCATCAGTGACTCCTCGAAAGGAGATACGCAGTATTTT. This codes for CAISDSSKGDTQYF.

The sample holds many counts of this clonotype. This chain links TRBV3-1 with TRBJ1-1; D ambiguous. The germline CDR1 and CDR2 sequences are LGHDT and YNNKEL (reference sequence). The CDR3 is 14 amino acids. V lost 5 bases to trimming and J lost 0 bases, with 10 bases between them. As DNA, the CDR3 is TGTGCCAGCAGCTCCGGGTTCTTGAACACTGAAGCTTTCTTT. This codes for CASSSGFLNTEAFF. Looking up the rest from reference TRBV3-1 and TRBJ1-1 gives the full variable domain: DTAVSQTPKYLVTQMGNDKSIKCEQNLGHDTMYWYKQDSKKFLKIMFSYNNKELIINETVPNRFSPKSPDKAHLNLHINSLELGDSAVYFCASSSGFLNTEAFFGQGTRLTVV.

In its sample, this clonotype was seen a few times. The genes are TRBV13 and TRBJ2-7; 14 nucleotides agree with TRBD2. CDR1 PRHDT and CDR2 FYEKMQ come from the germline V gene (reference sequence). Unmatched junction bases numbered 6, after V lost 5 bases and J lost 6 bases. The length of the CDR3 is 15 residues. CDR3 region: CASSMTSGRAGEQYF. The DNA for the CDR3 is TGTGCCAGCAGCATGACTAGCGGGAGGGCCGGCGAGCAGTACTTC.

This clonotype was detected ten times or more. The genes are TRBV20-1 and TRBJ2-1; D remains ambiguous. Trimming stripped 5 bases from V and 9 bases from J, with 17 bases between. The CDR3 sequence is 13 residues long. Germline lookup yields CDR1 DFQATT and CDR2 SNEGSKA (reference sequence). The CDR3: CSAWPTTETEQFF. In DNA form, the CDR3 reads TGCAGTGCTTGGCCCACGACCGAGACTGAGCAGTTCTTC.

The chain uses TRBV29-1 and TRBJ2-5, with a tentative D call TRBD1 (6 bases). The germline CDR1 and CDR2 sequences are SQVTM and ANQGSEA. Trimming removed 5 bases from V and 5 bases from J, with 12 bases in between. CDR3 length: 12 amino acids. The CDR3 is CSVHAGEETQYF. The CDR3 nucleotides are TGCAGCGTTCACGCAGGGGAGGAGACCCAGTACTTC. Filled out from reference TRBV29-1 and TRBJ2-5, the complete variable domain reads SAVISQKPSRDICQRGTSLTIQCQVDSQVTMMFWYRQQPGQSLTLIATANQGSEATYESGFVIDKFPISRPNLTFSTLTVSNMSPEDSSIYLCSVHAGEETQYFGPGTRLLVL.

This clonotype was observed a few times. V usage is TRBV29-1 and J usage is TRBJ2-3, with a tentative D call TRBD2 (5 bases). The CDR3 runs 16 residues. Trimming took 8 bases from V and 0 from J, leaving 21 bases between them. Germline-derived CDR1 and CDR2 are SQVTM and ANQGSEA. CDR3 coding DNA: TGCAGCATATTACGGGGTAGCGCAACTAGCACAGATACGCAGTATTTT. This codes for CSILRGSATSTDTQYF.

In its sample, this clonotype was seen a few times. The CDR3 region is CASKVQGGNQPQHF. For the CDR3, the DNA is TGTGCCAGCAAAGTACAGGGTGGCAATCAGCCCCAGCATTTT. The gene calls are TRBV6-1 and TRBJ1-5, with a possible D match to TRBD1 (6 bases). The germline V gene has CDR1 MNHNS and CDR2 SASEGT. The CDR3 contains 14 residues. The ends were cut back, 7 bases at V and 2 bases at J, with 12 bases in the middle.

In this sample, this clonotype turned up many times. The chain links TRBV7-9 to TRBJ1-1; a weak D match, TRBD1 (5 bases). V lost 4 bases, J lost 1 base, and 13 bases lay in between. The CDR3 has 15 amino acids. The germline CDR1 and CDR2 sequences are SEHNR and FQNEAQ (reference sequence). CDR3 in DNA: TGTGCCAGCAGCTGGGGGAGGGGTACGAACACTGAAGCTTTCTTT. Its translation is CASSWGRGTNTEAFF.

This clonotype was seen many times. The V gene is TRBV11-2, the J gene TRBJ1-5; D ambiguous. CDR3 length: 13 amino acids. The V gene's germline CDR1 is SGHAT and CDR2 FQNNGV. V gave up 1 base and J gave up 6 bases, with 7 bases separating them. CDR3 protein: CASSLGSGQPQHF. In DNA form, the CDR3 reads TGTGCCAGCAGCTTAGGCTCGGGTCAGCCCCAGCATTTT.

This clonotype was detected ten times or more. The gene calls are TRBV28 and TRBJ2-1, with 12 positions matching TRBD2. The junction had 11 bases not matched to a gene; V was cut back by 4 bases and J by 7 bases. The V gene's germline CDR1 is MDHEN and CDR2 SYDVKM. The CDR3 loop spans 17 amino acids. The CDR3 nucleotides read TGTGCCAGCAGTTCCTCCCTAGCGGGAGGGCCTACAAATGAGCAGTTCTTC. This encodes CASSSSLAGGPTNEQFF.

This clonotype was seen repeatedly, ten times or more. The J gene is TRBJ2-1, the V gene TRBV12-3 or TRBV12-4; D is ambiguous. Trimming pared 3 bases from V and 5 bases from J, leaving 8 bases between. This CDR3 has 13 residues. The CDR3, as DNA: TGTGCCAGCAGTTTGTTGGGGAACAATGAGCAGTTCTTC. Protein product: CASSLLGNNEQFF.

This clonotype appeared a few times. V is TRBV2 and J is TRBJ1-1; perhaps TRBD1 as D (6 bases). Germline V lookup: CDR1 SNHLY, CDR2 FYNNEI. This CDR3 has 16 residues. The V gene lost 0 bases and the J gene lost 4 bases, with 15 bases spanning the gap. The CDR3 DNA reads as TGTGCCAGCAGTGAAGCGGGTCTAACAGGGTCCACTGAAGCTTTCTTT. Protein: CASSEAGLTGSTEAFF.

This clonotype occurred many times. The V call is TRBV5-1, the J call TRBJ2-7, with unresolved D. Trimming pared 6 bases from V and 3 bases from J, leaving 10 bases between. The CDR3 is 12 residues long. CDR1 is SGHRS and CDR2 is YFSETQ in the germline V gene. The chain's CDR3 is CASTAENYEQYF. CDR3 DNA sequence: TGCGCCAGCACGGCAGAGAACTACGAGCAGTACTTC.

This clonotype was seen at least ten times. The chain has TRBV7-2 and TRBJ2-7; 7 nucleotides agree with TRBD2. J lost 3 bases, V lost 4 bases, and 6 bases had no gene match. The germline V gene has CDR1 SGHTA and CDR2 FQGNSA. The length of the CDR3 is 14 residues. CDR3: CASSSGLGNYEQYF. CDR3 DNA sequence: TGTGCCAGCAGCTCCGGACTAGGGAACTACGAGCAGTACTTC.

This rearrangement joins TRBV7-9 to TRBJ2-1; a weak D match, TRBD1 (6 bases). Germline-derived CDR1 and CDR2 are SEHNR and FQNEAQ (reference sequence). Trimming stripped 5 bases from V and 8 bases from J, with 16 bases between. CDR3 length: 14 residues. This CDR3 is CASSLFTGLDEQFF. DNA of the CDR3: TGTGCCAGCAGCCTATTTACAGGGTTGGATGAGCAGTTCTTC.

This clonotype was seen repeatedly, ten times or more. The genes are TRBV30 and TRBJ2-2, with D tentatively TRBD1 (5 bases). Between the trimmed V and J ends, which lost 0 bases and 3 bases, there was a span of 11 bases. From germline, CDR1 is GTSNPN and CDR2 SVGIG (reference sequence). The CDR3 covers 15 residues. As DNA, the CDR3 is TGTGCCTGGAGTGTTGGTCTAGGGGACACCGGGGAGCTGTTTTTT. Amino acid sequence: CAWSVGLGDTGELFF.